This T cell receptor (beta chain) stems from a study of blood T cell repertoires in COVID-19. Study-level background: Whether acute or convalescent, the COVID-19 samples came from the United States, Italy and Spain. In each case, the material was cDNA or gDNA derived from T cells, B-cell-depleted T cells, or PBMCs.

Per the study methods: Amplification from reference gene primers served as the basis for estimated nucleated cell counts. The data were produced by immunoSEQ multiplex PCR, yet TCRdb's version contains in-frame clones alone and is incomplete. D and trimming were read from the DNA, whereas the V and J calls and clone size are those reported in that table. The sample comprises roughly 150,000 clones, roughly 82% of which are singletons, and around 6.7% rests with the top ten. This TCR was recovered from a woman aged 50 to 60 in a cohort sampled during active or convalescent COVID-19. Sequenced: peripheral blood.

The CDR3 sequence: CASSLGQGGRGYTF. The DNA for the CDR3 is TGCGCCAGCAGCCTGGGACAGGGGGGTCGTGGCTACACCTTC. This chain links TRBV5-1 with TRBJ1-2; 11 bases fit TRBD1. Germline loops: CDR1 SGHRS, CDR2 YFSETQ. The CDR3 extends over 14 amino acids. Losses at the gene ends were 4 bases for V and 7 bases for J; bases not matched to a gene: 6.